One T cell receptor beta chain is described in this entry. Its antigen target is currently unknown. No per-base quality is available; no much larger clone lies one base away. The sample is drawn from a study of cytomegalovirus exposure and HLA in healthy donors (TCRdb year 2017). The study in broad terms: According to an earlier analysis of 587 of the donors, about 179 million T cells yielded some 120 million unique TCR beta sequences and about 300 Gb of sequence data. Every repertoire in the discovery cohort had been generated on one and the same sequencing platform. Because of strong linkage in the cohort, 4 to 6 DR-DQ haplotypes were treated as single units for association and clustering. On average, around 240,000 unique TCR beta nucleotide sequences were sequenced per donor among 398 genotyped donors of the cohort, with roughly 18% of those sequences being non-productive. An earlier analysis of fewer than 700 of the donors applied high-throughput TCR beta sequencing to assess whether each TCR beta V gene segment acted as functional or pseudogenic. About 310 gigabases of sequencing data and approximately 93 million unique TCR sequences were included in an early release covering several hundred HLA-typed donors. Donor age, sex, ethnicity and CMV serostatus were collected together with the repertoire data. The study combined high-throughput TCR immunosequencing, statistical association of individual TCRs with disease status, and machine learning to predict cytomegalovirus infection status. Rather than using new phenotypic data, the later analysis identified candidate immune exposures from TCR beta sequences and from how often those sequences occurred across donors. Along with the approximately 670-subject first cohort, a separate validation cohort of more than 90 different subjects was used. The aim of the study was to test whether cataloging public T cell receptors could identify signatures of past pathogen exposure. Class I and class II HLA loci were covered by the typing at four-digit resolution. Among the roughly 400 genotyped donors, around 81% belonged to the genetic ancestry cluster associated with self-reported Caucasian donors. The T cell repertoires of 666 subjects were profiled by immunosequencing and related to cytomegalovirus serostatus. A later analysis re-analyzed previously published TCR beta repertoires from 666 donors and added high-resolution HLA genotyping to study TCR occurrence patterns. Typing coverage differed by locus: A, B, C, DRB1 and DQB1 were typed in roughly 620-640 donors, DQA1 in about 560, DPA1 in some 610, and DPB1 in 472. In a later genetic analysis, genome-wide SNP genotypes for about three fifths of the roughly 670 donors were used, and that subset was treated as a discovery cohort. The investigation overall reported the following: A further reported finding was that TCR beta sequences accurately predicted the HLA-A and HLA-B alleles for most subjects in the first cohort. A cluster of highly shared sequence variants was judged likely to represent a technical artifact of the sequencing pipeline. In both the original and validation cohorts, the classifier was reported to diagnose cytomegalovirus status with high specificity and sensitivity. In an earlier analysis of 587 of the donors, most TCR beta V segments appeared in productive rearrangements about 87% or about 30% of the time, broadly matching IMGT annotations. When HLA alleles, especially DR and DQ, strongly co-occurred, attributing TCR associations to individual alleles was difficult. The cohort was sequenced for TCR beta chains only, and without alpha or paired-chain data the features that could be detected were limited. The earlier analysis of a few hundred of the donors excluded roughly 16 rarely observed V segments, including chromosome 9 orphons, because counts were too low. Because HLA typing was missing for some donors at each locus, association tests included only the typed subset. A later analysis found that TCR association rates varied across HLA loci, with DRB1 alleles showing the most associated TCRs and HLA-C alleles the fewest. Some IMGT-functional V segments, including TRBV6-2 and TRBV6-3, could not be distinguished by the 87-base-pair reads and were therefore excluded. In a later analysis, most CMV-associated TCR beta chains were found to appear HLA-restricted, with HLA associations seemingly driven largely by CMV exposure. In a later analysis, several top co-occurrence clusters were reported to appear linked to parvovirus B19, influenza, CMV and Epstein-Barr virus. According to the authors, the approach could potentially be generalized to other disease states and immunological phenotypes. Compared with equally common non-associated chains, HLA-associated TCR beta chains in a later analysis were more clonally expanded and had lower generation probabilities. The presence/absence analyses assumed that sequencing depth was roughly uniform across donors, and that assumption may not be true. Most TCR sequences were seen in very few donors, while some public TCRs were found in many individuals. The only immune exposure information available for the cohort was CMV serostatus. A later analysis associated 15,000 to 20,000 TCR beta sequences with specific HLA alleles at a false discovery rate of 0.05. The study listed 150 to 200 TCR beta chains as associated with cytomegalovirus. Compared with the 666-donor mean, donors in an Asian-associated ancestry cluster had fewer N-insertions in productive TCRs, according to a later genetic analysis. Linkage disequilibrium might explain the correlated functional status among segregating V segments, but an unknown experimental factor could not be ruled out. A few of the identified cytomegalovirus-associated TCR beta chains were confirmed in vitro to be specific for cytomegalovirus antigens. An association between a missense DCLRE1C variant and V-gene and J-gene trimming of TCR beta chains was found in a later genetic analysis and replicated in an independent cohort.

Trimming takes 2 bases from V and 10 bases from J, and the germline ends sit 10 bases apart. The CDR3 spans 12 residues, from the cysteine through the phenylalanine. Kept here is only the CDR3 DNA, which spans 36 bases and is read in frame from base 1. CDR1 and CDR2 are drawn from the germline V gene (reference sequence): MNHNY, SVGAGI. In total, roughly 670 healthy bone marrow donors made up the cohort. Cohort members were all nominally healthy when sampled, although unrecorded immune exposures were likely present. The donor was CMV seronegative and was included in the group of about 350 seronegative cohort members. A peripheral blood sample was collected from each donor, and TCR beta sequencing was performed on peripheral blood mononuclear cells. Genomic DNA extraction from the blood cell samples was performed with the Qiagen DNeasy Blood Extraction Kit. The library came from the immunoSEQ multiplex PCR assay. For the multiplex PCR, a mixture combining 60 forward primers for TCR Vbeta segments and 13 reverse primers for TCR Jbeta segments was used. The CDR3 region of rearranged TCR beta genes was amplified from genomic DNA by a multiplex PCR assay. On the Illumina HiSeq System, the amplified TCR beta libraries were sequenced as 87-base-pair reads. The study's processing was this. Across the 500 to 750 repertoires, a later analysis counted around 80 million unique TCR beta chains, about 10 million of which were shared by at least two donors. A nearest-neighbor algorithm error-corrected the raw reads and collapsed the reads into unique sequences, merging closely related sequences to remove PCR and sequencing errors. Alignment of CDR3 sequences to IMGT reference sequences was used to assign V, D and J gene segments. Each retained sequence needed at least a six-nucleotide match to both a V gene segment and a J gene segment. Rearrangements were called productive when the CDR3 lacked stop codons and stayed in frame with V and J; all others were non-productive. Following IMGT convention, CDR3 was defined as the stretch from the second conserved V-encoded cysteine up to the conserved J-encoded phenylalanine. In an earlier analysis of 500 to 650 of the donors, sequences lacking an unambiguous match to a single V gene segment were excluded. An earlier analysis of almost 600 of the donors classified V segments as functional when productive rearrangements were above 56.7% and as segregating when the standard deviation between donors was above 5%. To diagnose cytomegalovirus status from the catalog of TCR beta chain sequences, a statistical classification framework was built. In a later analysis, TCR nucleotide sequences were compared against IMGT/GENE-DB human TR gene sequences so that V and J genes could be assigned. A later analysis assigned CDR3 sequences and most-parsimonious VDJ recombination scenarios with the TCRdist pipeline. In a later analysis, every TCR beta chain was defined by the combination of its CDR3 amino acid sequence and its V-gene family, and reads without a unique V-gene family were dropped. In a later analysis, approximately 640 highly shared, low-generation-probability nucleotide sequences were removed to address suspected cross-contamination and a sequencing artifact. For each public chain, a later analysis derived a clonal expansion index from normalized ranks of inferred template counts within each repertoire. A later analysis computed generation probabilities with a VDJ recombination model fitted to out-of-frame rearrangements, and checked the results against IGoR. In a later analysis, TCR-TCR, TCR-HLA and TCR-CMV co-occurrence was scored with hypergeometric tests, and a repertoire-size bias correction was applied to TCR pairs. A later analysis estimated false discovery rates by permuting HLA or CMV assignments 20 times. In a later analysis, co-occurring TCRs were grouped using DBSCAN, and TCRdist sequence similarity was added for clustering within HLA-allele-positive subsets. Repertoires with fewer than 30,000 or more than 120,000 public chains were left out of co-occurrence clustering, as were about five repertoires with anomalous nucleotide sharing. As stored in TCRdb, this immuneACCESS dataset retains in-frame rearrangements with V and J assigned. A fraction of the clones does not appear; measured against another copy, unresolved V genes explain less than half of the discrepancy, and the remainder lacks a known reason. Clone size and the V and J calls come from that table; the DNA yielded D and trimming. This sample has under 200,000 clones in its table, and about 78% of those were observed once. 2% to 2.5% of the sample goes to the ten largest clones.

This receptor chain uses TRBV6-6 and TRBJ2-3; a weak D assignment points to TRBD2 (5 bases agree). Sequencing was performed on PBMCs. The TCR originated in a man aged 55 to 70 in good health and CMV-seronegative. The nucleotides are TGTGCCAGCAGTTACGAGGGAAGGGCGCAGTATTTT. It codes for CASSYEGRAQYF.